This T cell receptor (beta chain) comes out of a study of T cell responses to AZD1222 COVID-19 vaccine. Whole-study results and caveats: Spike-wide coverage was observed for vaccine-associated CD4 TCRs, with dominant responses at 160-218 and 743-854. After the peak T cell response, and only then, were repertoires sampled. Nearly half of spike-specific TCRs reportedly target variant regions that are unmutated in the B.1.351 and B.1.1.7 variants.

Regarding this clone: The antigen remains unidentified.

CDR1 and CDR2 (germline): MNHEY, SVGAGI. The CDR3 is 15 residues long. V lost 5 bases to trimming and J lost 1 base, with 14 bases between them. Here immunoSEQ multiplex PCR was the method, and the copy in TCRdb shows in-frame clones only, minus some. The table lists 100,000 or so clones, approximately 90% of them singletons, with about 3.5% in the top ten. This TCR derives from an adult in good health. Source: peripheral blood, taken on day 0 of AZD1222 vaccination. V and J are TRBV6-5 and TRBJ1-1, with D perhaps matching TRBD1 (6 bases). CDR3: CASSPGGGTNTEAFF. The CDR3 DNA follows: TGTGCCAGCAGTCCAGGAGGGGGAACGAACACTGAAGCTTTCTTT.